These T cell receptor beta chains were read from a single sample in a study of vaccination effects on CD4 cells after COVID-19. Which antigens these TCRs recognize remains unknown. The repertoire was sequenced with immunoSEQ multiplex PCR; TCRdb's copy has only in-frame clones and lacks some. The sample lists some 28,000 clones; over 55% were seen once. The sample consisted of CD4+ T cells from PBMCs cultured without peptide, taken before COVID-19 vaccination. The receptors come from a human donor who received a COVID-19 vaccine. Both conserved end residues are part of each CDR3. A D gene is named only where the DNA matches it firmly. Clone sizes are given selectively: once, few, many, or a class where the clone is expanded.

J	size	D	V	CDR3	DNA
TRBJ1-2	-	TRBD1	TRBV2	CASSEARGQGRGYTF	TGTGCCAGCAGTGAAGCGAGAGGACAGGGGCGAGGCTACACCTTC
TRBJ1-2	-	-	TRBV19	CASSIGTSTNYGYTF	TGTGCCAGTAGTATTGGGACATCTACTAACTATGGCTACACCTTC
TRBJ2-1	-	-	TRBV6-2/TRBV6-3	CASSYSSSFGVAHNEQFF	TGTGCCAGCAGTTACTCGAGTAGTTTTGGGGTAGCCCACAATGAGCAGTTCTTC
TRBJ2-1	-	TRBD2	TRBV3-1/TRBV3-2	CASSQAPVSGIAEQFF	TGTGCCAGCAGCCAAGCGCCGGTAAGCGGGATAGCTGAGCAGTTCTTC
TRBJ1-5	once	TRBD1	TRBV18	CASSLSQGARNQPQHF	TGTGCCAGCTCACTTAGCCAGGGGGCACGGAATCAGCCCCAGCATTTT
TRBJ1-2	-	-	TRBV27	CASSPTALHSLNGYTF	TGTGCCAGCAGTCCCACAGCGTTACATTCCTTGAATGGCTACACCTTC
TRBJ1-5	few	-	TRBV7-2	CASSYNNQPQHF	TGTGCCAGCAGCTACAACAATCAGCCCCAGCATTTT
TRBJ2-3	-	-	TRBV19	CASGTGTLTDTQYF	TGTGCCAGTGGGACCGGGACGCTAACAGATACGCAGTATTTT
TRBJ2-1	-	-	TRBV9	CASSLRNNEQFF	TGTGCCAGCAGCTTACGGAACAATGAGCAGTTCTTC
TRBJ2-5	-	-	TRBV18	CASSSPQAETQYF	TGTGCCAGCTCCTCCCCCCAGGCAGAGACCCAGTACTTC
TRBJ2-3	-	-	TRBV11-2	CASSPSLGIDTQYF	TGTGCCAGCAGCCCTTCATTGGGTATAGATACGCAGTATTTT
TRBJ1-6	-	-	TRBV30	CAWTALGGYNSPLHF	TGTGCCTGGACCGCCCTAGGGGGGTATAATTCACCCCTCCACTTT
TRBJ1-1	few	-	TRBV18	CASSPPLDTEAFF	TGTGCCAGCTCACCACCGCTGGACACTGAAGCTTTCTTT
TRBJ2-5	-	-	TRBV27	CASSFRVRETQYF	TGTGCCAGCAGTTTTAGGGTACGCGAGACCCAGTACTTC
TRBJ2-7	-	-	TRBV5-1	CASSSTRQYPSYEQYF	TGCGCCAGCAGCTCCACCAGGCAGTACCCTTCCTACGAGCAGTACTTC
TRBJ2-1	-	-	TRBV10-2	CASSEVGTYNEQFF	TGCGCCAGCAGTGAGGTCGGTACCTACAATGAGCAGTTCTTC
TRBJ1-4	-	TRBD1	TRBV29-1	CSVSPGGNRNEKLFF	TGCAGCGTCTCCCCAGGGGGCAATCGAAATGAAAAACTGTTTTTT
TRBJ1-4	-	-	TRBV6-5	CASSGAGNEKLFF	TGTGCCAGCTCAGGGGCGGGTAATGAAAAACTGTTTTTT
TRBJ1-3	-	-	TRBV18	CASSPSSPAGNTIYF	TGTGCCAGCTCACCTTCTTCCCCGGCTGGAAACACCATATATTTT
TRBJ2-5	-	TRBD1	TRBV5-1	CASSFGTGRETQYF	TGCGCCAGCAGCTTTGGGACAGGGCGGGAGACCCAGTACTTC
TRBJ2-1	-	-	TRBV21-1	CASSITAGVSSYNEQFF	TGTGCCAGCAGCATTACAGCAGGGGTAAGCTCCTACAATGAGCAGTTCTTC
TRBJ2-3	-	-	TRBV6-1	CASSELSLTQYF	TGTGCCAGCAGTGAATTGTCCCTTACGCAGTATTTT
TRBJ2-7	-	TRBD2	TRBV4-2	CASSQELASSSEQYF	TGTGCCAGCAGCCAAGAACTAGCGTCCTCCAGCGAGCAGTACTTC
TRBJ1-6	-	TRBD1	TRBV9	CASSPNLDRGQSPLHF	TGTGCCAGCAGCCCTAACCTAGACAGGGGCCAATCACCCCTCCACTTT
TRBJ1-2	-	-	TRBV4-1	CASSQEGGEANYGYTF	TGCGCCAGCAGCCAAGAGGGGGGGGAAGCTAACTATGGCTACACCTTC
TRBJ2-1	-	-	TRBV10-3	CAIRIQNNEQFF	TGTGCCATCAGGATACAAAACAATGAGCAGTTCTTC
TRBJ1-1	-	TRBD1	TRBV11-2	CASSLKKFWTGSDTEAFF	TGTGCCAGCAGCTTGAAAAAATTTTGGACAGGGAGCGACACTGAAGCTTTCTTT
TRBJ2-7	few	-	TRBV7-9	CASSLGGISYEQYF	TGTGCCAGCAGCTTAGGAGGAATCTCCTACGAGCAGTACTTC
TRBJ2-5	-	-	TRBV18	CASSPVGGETQYF	TGTGCCAGCTCACCAGTCGGGGGAGAGACCCAGTACTTC
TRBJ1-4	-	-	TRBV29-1	CSALGGAREKLFF	TGCAGCGCCCTAGGGGGGGCTAGGGAAAAACTGTTTTTT
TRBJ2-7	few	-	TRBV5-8	CASSLAGRVSYEQYF	TGTGCCAGCAGCTTGGCTGGCAGGGTCTCCTACGAGCAGTACTTC
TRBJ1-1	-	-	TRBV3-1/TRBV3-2	CASSPTDTQNTEAFF	TGTGCCAGCAGCCCAACGGACACTCAGAACACTGAAGCTTTCTTT
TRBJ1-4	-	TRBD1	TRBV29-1	CSGQTGAAEKLFF	TGCAGCGGTCAGACAGGGGCGGCTGAAAAACTGTTTTTT
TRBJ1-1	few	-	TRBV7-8	CASSSIRGNTEAFF	TGTGCCAGCAGTTCGATCAGAGGGAACACTGAAGCTTTCTTT
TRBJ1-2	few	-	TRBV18	CASSPKVRYPDYGYTF	TGTGCCAGCTCGCCAAAAGTCCGGTATCCGGACTATGGCTACACCTTC
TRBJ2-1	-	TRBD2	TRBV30	CACSGPAGAHNEQFF	TGTGCCTGTTCCGGGCCGGCGGGAGCGCACAATGAGCAGTTCTTC
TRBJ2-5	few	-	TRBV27	CASSLGGTQYF	TGTGCCAGCAGTTTAGGAGGGACCCAGTACTTC
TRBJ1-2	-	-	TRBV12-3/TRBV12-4	CASSFQTGGYTF	TGTGCCAGCAGTTTCCAAACCGGTGGCTACACCTTC
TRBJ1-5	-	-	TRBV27	CASFHMPGLFSNQPQHF	TGTGCCAGCTTTCATATGCCGGGTTTGTTTAGCAATCAGCCCCAGCATTTT
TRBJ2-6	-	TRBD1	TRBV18	CASSPILGQISGANVLTF	TGTGCCAGCTCACCCATTTTGGGACAGATCTCTGGGGCCAACGTCCTGACTTTC
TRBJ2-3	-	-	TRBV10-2	CASARGKLSDTQYF	TGCGCCAGCGCCCGCGGGAAGCTGTCAGATACGCAGTATTTT
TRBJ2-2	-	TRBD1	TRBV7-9	CAGGLQGARTGELFF	TGTGCCGGGGGGCTTCAGGGGGCTCGAACCGGGGAGCTGTTTTTT
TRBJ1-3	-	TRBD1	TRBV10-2	CASSESGQGKGNTIYF	TGCGCCAGCAGTGAGTCGGGACAGGGAAAGGGAAACACCATATATTTT